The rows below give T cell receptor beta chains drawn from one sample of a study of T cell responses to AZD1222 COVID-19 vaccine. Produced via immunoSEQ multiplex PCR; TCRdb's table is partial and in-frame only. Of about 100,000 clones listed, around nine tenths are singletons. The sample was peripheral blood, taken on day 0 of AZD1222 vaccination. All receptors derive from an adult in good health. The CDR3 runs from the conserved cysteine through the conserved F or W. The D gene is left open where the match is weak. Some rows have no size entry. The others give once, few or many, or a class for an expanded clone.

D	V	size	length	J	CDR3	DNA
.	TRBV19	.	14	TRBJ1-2	CASSMSGVSSGYTF	TGTGCCAGTAGTATGAGTGGAGTTTCTAGCGGCTACACCTTC
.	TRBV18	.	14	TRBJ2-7	CASSPDLSPGEQYF	TGTGCCAGCTCACCGGACCTCTCCCCGGGGGAGCAGTACTTC
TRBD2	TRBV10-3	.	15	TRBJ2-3	CAISESTSGSDTQYF	TGTGCCATCAGTGAGTCGACTAGCGGGAGTGATACGCAGTATTTT
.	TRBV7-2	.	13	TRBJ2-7	CASNRDGTGNQYF	TGTGCCAGCAACCGAGACGGAACAGGGAATCAGTACTTC
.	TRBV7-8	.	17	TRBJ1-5	CASSLGDTGWGGQPQHF	TGTGCCAGCAGCTTAGGAGACACAGGGTGGGGGGGTCAGCCCCAGCATTTT
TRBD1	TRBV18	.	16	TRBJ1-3	CASSPWDSSSGNTIYF	TGTGCCAGCTCACCCTGGGACAGTAGCTCTGGAAACACCATATATTTT
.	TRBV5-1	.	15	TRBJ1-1	CASSLSPTPNTEAFF	TGCGCCAGCAGCCTATCACCGACACCGAACACTGAAGCTTTCTTT
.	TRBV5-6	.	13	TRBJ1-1	CASSLLGDTEAFF	TGTGCCAGCAGCTTGCTCGGGGACACTGAAGCTTTCTTT
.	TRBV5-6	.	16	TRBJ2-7	CASSTAGTWGPYEQYF	TGTGCCAGCAGCACCGCGGGGACCTGGGGACCCTACGAGCAGTACTTC
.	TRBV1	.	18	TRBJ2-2	CTSSQGPPRSGGAGELFF	TGCACCAGCAGCCAAGGACCCCCCAGGTCGGGAGGGGCCGGGGAGCTGTTTTTT
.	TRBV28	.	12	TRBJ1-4	CASNERAEKLFF	TGTGCCAGCAATGAGAGGGCTGAAAAACTGTTTTTT
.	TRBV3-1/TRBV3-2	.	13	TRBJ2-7	CASSRRAAIEQYF	TGTGCCAGCAGCCGCCGGGCAGCCATCGAGCAGTACTTC
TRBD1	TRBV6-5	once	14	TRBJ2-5	CASRPGQGKETQYF	TGTGCCAGCAGACCGGGACAGGGGAAAGAGACCCAGTACTTC
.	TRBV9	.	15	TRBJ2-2	CASSLPSRSPGELFF	TGTGCCAGCAGCCTACCATCCAGGAGTCCCGGGGAGCTGTTTTTT
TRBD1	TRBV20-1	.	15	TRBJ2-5	CSASGTGERGETQYF	TGCAGTGCTAGTGGGACAGGGGAGCGGGGAGAGACCCAGTACTTC
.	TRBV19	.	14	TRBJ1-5	CASSIPGGNQPQHF	TGTGCCAGTAGTATCCCAGGGGGCAATCAGCCCCAGCATTTT
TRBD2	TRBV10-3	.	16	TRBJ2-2	CAIRGRLAENTGELFF	TGTGCCATCCGCGGGAGACTAGCGGAAAACACCGGGGAGCTGTTTTTT
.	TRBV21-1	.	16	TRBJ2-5	CASSRRTSGVQETQYF	TGTGCCAGCAGCAGAAGGACTAGCGGGGTCCAAGAGACCCAGTACTTC
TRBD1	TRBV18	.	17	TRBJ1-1	CASSPLALRTGGTEAFF	TGTGCCAGCTCACCACTAGCTCTCCGGACAGGGGGCACTGAAGCTTTCTTT
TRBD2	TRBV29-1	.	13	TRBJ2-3	CSVGGGPPDTQYF	TGCAGCGTGGGGGGAGGGCCCCCAGATACGCAGTATTTT
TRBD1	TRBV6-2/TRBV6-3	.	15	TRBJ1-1	CASSLGTVMNTEAFF	TGTGCCAGCAGTCTTGGGACAGTTATGAACACTGAAGCTTTCTTT
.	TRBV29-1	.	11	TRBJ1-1	CSVVLVWEAFF	TGCAGCGTTGTACTCGTCTGGGAAGCTTTCTTT
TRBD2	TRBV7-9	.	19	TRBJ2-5	CASSRPRGLAGEAQETQYF	TGTGCCAGCAGTCGACCTCGGGGACTAGCGGGAGAGGCCCAAGAGACCCAGTACTTC
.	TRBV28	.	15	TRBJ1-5	CASSLEAGINQPQHF	TGTGCCAGCAGTTTAGAGGCAGGGATAAATCAGCCCCAGCATTTT
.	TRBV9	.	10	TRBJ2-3	CASEGNTQYF	TGTGCCTCCGAGGGGAATACGCAGTATTTT
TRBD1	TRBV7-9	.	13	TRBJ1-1	CASGGQAVSEAFF	TGTGCCTCTGGGGGACAGGCGGTTAGTGAAGCTTTCTTT
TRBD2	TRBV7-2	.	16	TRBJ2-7	CASSLTSAGGSYEQYF	TGTGCCAGCAGCTTAACGTCAGCGGGAGGGTCCTACGAGCAGTACTTC
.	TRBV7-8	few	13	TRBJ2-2	CASSGFSAGELFF	TGTGCCAGTTCAGGGTTTAGCGCCGGGGAGCTGTTTTTT
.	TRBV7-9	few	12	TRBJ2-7	CASSSASYEQYF	TGTGCCAGCAGCTCAGCCTCCTACGAGCAGTACTTC
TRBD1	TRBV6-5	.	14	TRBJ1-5	CASSVGTENQPQHF	TGTGCCAGCAGCGTAGGGACAGAAAATCAGCCCCAGCATTTT
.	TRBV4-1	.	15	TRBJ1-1	CASGKWSSKNTEAFF	TGCGCCAGCGGTAAGTGGTCCTCTAAGAACACTGAAGCTTTCTTT
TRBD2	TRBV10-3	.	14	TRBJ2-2	CAISPSGNTGELFF	TGTGCCATCAGCCCTAGCGGGAACACCGGGGAGCTGTTTTTT
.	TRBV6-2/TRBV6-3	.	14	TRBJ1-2	CASSYRRAEGGYTF	TGTGCCAGCAGTTACAGACGGGCAGAGGGTGGCTACACCTTC
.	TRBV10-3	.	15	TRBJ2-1	CAISEALGGYNEQFF	TGTGCCATCAGTGAGGCTCTAGGGGGGTACAATGAGCAGTTCTTC
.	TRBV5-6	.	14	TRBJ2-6	CASSWETGANVLTF	TGTGCCAGCAGCTGGGAGACTGGGGCCAACGTCCTGACTTTC
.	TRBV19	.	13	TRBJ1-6	CASRAQVNSPLHF	TGTGCCAGTAGGGCTCAGGTGAATTCACCCCTCCACTTT
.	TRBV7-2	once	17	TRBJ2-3	CASSLVAPGAGRDTQYF	TGTGCCAGCAGCTTAGTGGCGCCAGGGGCCGGACGGGATACGCAGTATTTT
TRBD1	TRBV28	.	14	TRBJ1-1	CASRQGASWTEAFF	TGTGCCAGCAGACAGGGGGCTTCGTGGACTGAAGCTTTCTTT
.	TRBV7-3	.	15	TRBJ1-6	CAVSREPTYNSPLHF	TGTGCCGTTTCCAGGGAGCCTACCTATAATTCACCCCTCCACTTT
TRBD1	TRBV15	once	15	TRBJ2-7	CATSRDRDRVSEQYF	TGTGCCACCAGCAGAGACCGGGACAGGGTTAGCGAGCAGTACTTC
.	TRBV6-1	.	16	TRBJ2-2	CASSDWGGRNTGELFF	TGTGCCAGCAGTGATTGGGGGGGCCGGAACACCGGGGAGCTGTTTTTT